This is a list of T cell receptor beta chains from one sample in a study of blood T cell repertoires in COVID-19. Sequencing used immunoSEQ multiplex PCR; TCRdb keeps in-frame clones, though not all of them. The sample lists about 240,000 clones, approximately 90% seen once, with around 7.8% in the top ten. What was sequenced was peripheral blood. Every receptor here comes from a man aged 55 to 70 who had recovered from COVID-19. Both conserved end residues are part of each CDR3. A D gene is named only where the DNA matches it firmly. Clone sizes are given selectively: once, few, many, or a class where the clone is expanded.

CDR3nt: TGTGCCAGCAGCTTCCGACAGGGCGGGAGCACAGATACGCAGTATTTT
CDR3aa: CASSFRQGGSTDTQYF
j_gene: TRBJ2-3
abundance: once
v_gene: TRBV5-4
d_gene: TRBD1

CDR3nt: TGTGCCAGCAGTGCTATCCTTTCGAACAGGGATCAGCCCCAGCATTTT
CDR3aa: CASSAILSNRDQPQHF
j_gene: TRBJ1-5
abundance: few
v_gene: TRBV2
d_gene: .

CDR3nt: TGTGCCAGCACGAGGTTGATGAACACTGAAGCTTTCTTT
CDR3aa: CASTRLMNTEAFF
j_gene: TRBJ1-1
abundance: .
v_gene: TRBV25-1
d_gene: .

CDR3nt: TGTGCCAGCAGCCAGGCCAACACCGGGGAGCTGTTTTTT
CDR3aa: CASSQANTGELFF
j_gene: TRBJ2-2
abundance: .
v_gene: TRBV9
d_gene: .

CDR3nt: TGCGCCAGCAGCTTGGTGGGGGACAGGGGCGATAGCTACACCTTC
CDR3aa: CASSLVGDRGDSYTF
j_gene: TRBJ1-2
abundance: .
v_gene: TRBV5-1
d_gene: TRBD1

CDR3nt: TGTGCCACCAGTGATAGACAGGGTACGAGCACCGGGGAGCTGTTTTTT
CDR3aa: CATSDRQGTSTGELFF
j_gene: TRBJ2-2
abundance: .
v_gene: TRBV24-1
d_gene: TRBD1

CDR3nt: TGCAGCGTGGTGGACAGGGGGCCCCAAGAGACCCAGTACTTC
CDR3aa: CSVVDRGPQETQYF
j_gene: TRBJ2-5
abundance: .
v_gene: TRBV29-1
d_gene: TRBD1

CDR3nt: TGTGCCAGCAGCCAAGGACTAGCGGGGGGAGGTGAGCAGTTCTTC
CDR3aa: CASSQGLAGGGEQFF
j_gene: TRBJ2-1
abundance: .
v_gene: TRBV3-1/TRBV3-2
d_gene: TRBD2

CDR3nt: TGTGCCAGCAAAGCGGGGGGGCCGGTGACCTACAATGAGCAGTTCTTC
CDR3aa: CASKAGGPVTYNEQFF
j_gene: TRBJ2-1
abundance: few
v_gene: TRBV28
d_gene: TRBD2

CDR3nt: TGCGCCAGCAGCTTCCTAGCGGGGTCCAGCAATGAGCAGTTCTTC
CDR3aa: CASSFLAGSSNEQFF
j_gene: TRBJ2-1
abundance: .
v_gene: TRBV5-1
d_gene: TRBD2

CDR3nt: TGTGCCTGGAGTGTACCGGACTCCTCTTCACCCCTCCACTTT
CDR3aa: CAWSVPDSSSPLHF
j_gene: TRBJ1-6
abundance: .
v_gene: TRBV30
d_gene: .

CDR3nt: TGTGCCAGTAGTGCCCCCGGCAGGGATTACACAGATACGCAGTATTTT
CDR3aa: CASSAPGRDYTDTQYF
j_gene: TRBJ2-3
abundance: .
v_gene: TRBV19
d_gene: .

CDR3nt: TGCGCCAGCAGCTTGGTTCCAGGGGGCGTAAATTCACCCCTCCACTTT
CDR3aa: CASSLVPGGVNSPLHF
j_gene: TRBJ1-6
abundance: .
v_gene: TRBV5-1
d_gene: TRBD1

CDR3nt: TGTGCCAGCAGCGTAAGTGGACAGGGCTATGGCTACACCTTC
CDR3aa: CASSVSGQGYGYTF
j_gene: TRBJ1-2
abundance: .
v_gene: TRBV9
d_gene: TRBD1

CDR3nt: TGTGCCACCAGCAGAGATCCCTCGGGGGATGAGCAGTTCTTC
CDR3aa: CATSRDPSGDEQFF
j_gene: TRBJ2-1
abundance: .
v_gene: TRBV15
d_gene: .

CDR3nt: TGTGCCAGCTCACCTAGCAGGGGGGCCTATGGCTACACCTTC
CDR3aa: CASSPSRGAYGYTF
j_gene: TRBJ1-2
abundance: .
v_gene: TRBV18
d_gene: TRBD1

CDR3nt: TGTGCCACCAGTTCTGCGGCAGGGCTTAATCAGCCCCAGCATTTT
CDR3aa: CATSSAAGLNQPQHF
j_gene: TRBJ1-5
abundance: .
v_gene: TRBV24-1
d_gene: .

CDR3nt: TGTGCCAGCAGCTTAGCTACCGGGACAAGTACTGGAAACACCATATATTTT
CDR3aa: CASSLATGTSTGNTIYF
j_gene: TRBJ1-3
abundance: .
v_gene: TRBV7-9
d_gene: .

CDR3nt: TGCGCCAGCTGGCCACAGGCCCTCGGCAATGAGCAGTTCTTC
CDR3aa: CASWPQALGNEQFF
j_gene: TRBJ2-1
abundance: .
v_gene: TRBV5-1
d_gene: .

CDR3nt: TGTGCCAGCACCCCCGTAGGGGTTAGTTCACCCCTCCACTTT
CDR3aa: CASTPVGVSSPLHF
j_gene: TRBJ1-6
abundance: .
v_gene: TRBV6-5
d_gene: .

CDR3nt: TGTGCCAGCACCCCCCGCCCGGCGGGGGGCCCTTACACAGATACGCAGTATTTT
CDR3aa: CASTPRPAGGPYTDTQYF
j_gene: TRBJ2-3
abundance: .
v_gene: TRBV7-8
d_gene: TRBD2

CDR3nt: TGCGCCAGCAGCTTCGACCCGGGTTCTTACAATGAGCAGTTCTTC
CDR3aa: CASSFDPGSYNEQFF
j_gene: TRBJ2-1
abundance: .
v_gene: TRBV5-1
d_gene: .

CDR3nt: TGTGCCAGCAGTTTCGTCGGGGAGACCCAGTACTTC
CDR3aa: CASSFVGETQYF
j_gene: TRBJ2-5
abundance: .
v_gene: TRBV12-3/TRBV12-4
d_gene: .

CDR3nt: TGTGCCACCAGTGACCCCGGACAGGGGGCCTCATTATACAATGAGCAGTTCTTC
CDR3aa: CATSDPGQGASLYNEQFF
j_gene: TRBJ2-1
abundance: .
v_gene: TRBV24-1
d_gene: TRBD1

CDR3nt: TGTGCCAGCTCCCCCAGACAGGGTGGTGCGAACACTGAAGCTTTCTTT
CDR3aa: CASSPRQGGANTEAFF
j_gene: TRBJ1-1
abundance: few
v_gene: TRBV18
d_gene: TRBD1

CDR3nt: TGTGCCAGCAGCCAAATTAGCGGGGGGGCCAACAATGAGCAGTTCTTC
CDR3aa: CASSQISGGANNEQFF
j_gene: TRBJ2-1
abundance: .
v_gene: TRBV14
d_gene: TRBD2

CDR3nt: TGTGCCATCAGTAGGGAGGGCAATCAGCCCCAGCATTTT
CDR3aa: CAISREGNQPQHF
j_gene: TRBJ1-5
abundance: .
v_gene: TRBV10-3
d_gene: .

CDR3nt: TGTGCCAGCAGCTCGAACAAGGGGGCTAGATCACCCCTCCACTTT
CDR3aa: CASSSNKGARSPLHF
j_gene: TRBJ1-6
abundance: .
v_gene: TRBV7-6
d_gene: TRBD1

CDR3nt: TGTGCCAGCGGCCAGATTTCGGGTGAGCAGTTCTTC
CDR3aa: CASGQISGEQFF
j_gene: TRBJ2-1
abundance: .
v_gene: TRBV2
d_gene: .

CDR3nt: TGTGCCTGGAGTCCCGGACTGAGCTATGGCTACACCTTC
CDR3aa: CAWSPGLSYGYTF
j_gene: TRBJ1-2
abundance: .
v_gene: TRBV30
d_gene: .

CDR3nt: TGTGCCAGCAGTGAAGCCGGGACAGCCAACACCGGGGAGCTGTTTTTT
CDR3aa: CASSEAGTANTGELFF
j_gene: TRBJ2-2
abundance: .
v_gene: TRBV25-1
d_gene: TRBD1

CDR3nt: TGTGCCAGCAGCTTGGGTCCCGGGACAGCAGAATACGAGCAGTACTTC
CDR3aa: CASSLGPGTAEYEQYF
j_gene: TRBJ2-7
abundance: once
v_gene: TRBV5-8
d_gene: TRBD1

CDR3nt: TGTGCCAGCAGCCCCCTTTCCTACGAGCAGTACTTC
CDR3aa: CASSPLSYEQYF
j_gene: TRBJ2-7
abundance: .
v_gene: TRBV5-5
d_gene: .

CDR3nt: TGTGCCAGCAGCTTAGACGGAGGACGGCTTCGGGAGACCCAGTACTTC
CDR3aa: CASSLDGGRLRETQYF
j_gene: TRBJ2-5
abundance: .
v_gene: TRBV7-2
d_gene: .

CDR3nt: TGTGCCAGCAGCTTAGCGCCGGGACAGGGACGAGAAAAACTGTTTTTT
CDR3aa: CASSLAPGQGREKLFF
j_gene: TRBJ1-4
abundance: .
v_gene: TRBV7-8
d_gene: TRBD1

CDR3nt: TGTGCCAGTAGTTTCGGACAGGGACGTCAGCCCCAGCATTTT
CDR3aa: CASSFGQGRQPQHF
j_gene: TRBJ1-5
abundance: .
v_gene: TRBV19
d_gene: TRBD1

CDR3nt: TGCAGTGCTAGAAATCACTACGAGCAGTACTTC
CDR3aa: CSARNHYEQYF
j_gene: TRBJ2-7
abundance: .
v_gene: TRBV20-1
d_gene: .

CDR3nt: TGTGCCTGGAGCCCGGGACAGGGGGCGTCTCAGCCCCAGCATTTT
CDR3aa: CAWSPGQGASQPQHF
j_gene: TRBJ1-5
abundance: once
v_gene: TRBV30
d_gene: TRBD1

CDR3nt: TGTGCCAGCAGCGACTATATGAACACTGAAGCTTTCTTT
CDR3aa: CASSDYMNTEAFF
j_gene: TRBJ1-1
abundance: .
v_gene: TRBV5-4
d_gene: .

CDR3nt: TGTGCCAGCAGCTTACCCCGACTATCCACTGAAGCTTTCTTT
CDR3aa: CASSLPRLSTEAFF
j_gene: TRBJ1-1
abundance: .
v_gene: TRBV7-2
d_gene: .

CDR3nt: TGTGCCAGCAGTTTCGGGGGAACGAGCACCGGGGAGCTGTTTTTT
CDR3aa: CASSFGGTSTGELFF
j_gene: TRBJ2-2
abundance: few
v_gene: TRBV6-5
d_gene: .

CDR3nt: TGTGCCAGCAGCTTAGGCCGGGACTTCGAAGAGACCCAGTACTTC
CDR3aa: CASSLGRDFEETQYF
j_gene: TRBJ2-5
abundance: .
v_gene: TRBV11-3
d_gene: .

CDR3nt: TGTGCCAGCAGCTTCGGTCCGCGGGTAAACTATGGCTACACCTTC
CDR3aa: CASSFGPRVNYGYTF
j_gene: TRBJ1-2
abundance: .
v_gene: TRBV11-2
d_gene: .

CDR3nt: TGCGCCAGCAGCGCACAGGCTTACCAAGAGACCCAGTACTTC
CDR3aa: CASSAQAYQETQYF
j_gene: TRBJ2-5
abundance: .
v_gene: TRBV5-1
d_gene: .

CDR3nt: TGTGCCATCAGTCCGGAGGTTCTCTATGGCTACACCTTC
CDR3aa: CAISPEVLYGYTF
j_gene: TRBJ1-2
abundance: .
v_gene: TRBV10-3
d_gene: .

CDR3nt: TGCGCCAGCAGCTTGACAGGGGGCAATCAGCCCCAGCATTTT
CDR3aa: CASSLTGGNQPQHF
j_gene: TRBJ1-5
abundance: few
v_gene: TRBV5-1
d_gene: TRBD1

CDR3nt: TGTGCCAGCAGCCCTGGTAGGAGAGATACGCAGTATTTT
CDR3aa: CASSPGRRDTQYF
j_gene: TRBJ2-3
abundance: .
v_gene: TRBV5-6
d_gene: .

CDR3nt: TGTGCCAGCAGCTTAGGTCGGGTTACTGAAGCTTTCTTT
CDR3aa: CASSLGRVTEAFF
j_gene: TRBJ1-1
abundance: .
v_gene: TRBV7-9
d_gene: .

CDR3nt: TGTGCTAGTGGCCGAAGGGAGACCGGGGAGCTGTTTTTT
CDR3aa: CASGRRETGELFF
j_gene: TRBJ2-2
abundance: .
v_gene: TRBV12-5
d_gene: .

CDR3nt: TGCGCCAGCAGCTTCGAGGGGGCCGGGACAGATACGCAGTATTTT
CDR3aa: CASSFEGAGTDTQYF
j_gene: TRBJ2-3
abundance: .
v_gene: TRBV5-1
d_gene: TRBD1

CDR3nt: TGTGCTAGTGGTTGGGGGGTCTACGAGCAGTACTTC
CDR3aa: CASGWGVYEQYF
j_gene: TRBJ2-7
abundance: .
v_gene: TRBV12-5
d_gene: .

CDR3nt: TGCGCCAGCAGTGAGTGGCTAGCGGGGGGGCTGGGCACAGATACGCAGTATTTT
CDR3aa: CASSEWLAGGLGTDTQYF
j_gene: TRBJ2-3
abundance: .
v_gene: TRBV10-2
d_gene: TRBD2

CDR3nt: TGTGCCAGTAGTATAGTTGGCAACCGGGATTCACCCCTCCACTTT
CDR3aa: CASSIVGNRDSPLHF
j_gene: TRBJ1-6
abundance: few
v_gene: TRBV19
d_gene: .

CDR3nt: TGTGCCAGCAGCTCTTCGGGGGGACAACCGGTAGCCAAAAACATTCAGTACTTC
CDR3aa: CASSSSGGQPVAKNIQYF
j_gene: TRBJ2-4
abundance: .
v_gene: TRBV11-2
d_gene: .

CDR3nt: TGTGCCAGCAGTGACAGGGTCTATGGCTACACCTTC
CDR3aa: CASSDRVYGYTF
j_gene: TRBJ1-2
abundance: .
v_gene: TRBV2
d_gene: .

CDR3nt: TGTGCCAGCAGTGGTATAAATAGCAATCAGCCCCAGCATTTT
CDR3aa: CASSGINSNQPQHF
j_gene: TRBJ1-5
abundance: .
v_gene: TRBV2
d_gene: .

CDR3nt: TGTGCCAGCAGGATGCTCCTACCGGGACAGGGATTGCAGAGTTCTGGAAACACCATATATTTT
CDR3aa: CASRMLLPGQGLQSSGNTIYF
j_gene: TRBJ1-3
abundance: .
v_gene: TRBV2
d_gene: TRBD1

CDR3nt: TGTGCCAGCAGCAAAAGGGGGCAGGGGGCTATTGTTGATCAGCCCCAGCATTTT
CDR3aa: CASSKRGQGAIVDQPQHF
j_gene: TRBJ1-5
abundance: .
v_gene: TRBV21-1
d_gene: .

CDR3nt: TGTGCCAGCAGTGAAGGGGAGGGAGAGACCCAGTACTTC
CDR3aa: CASSEGEGETQYF
j_gene: TRBJ2-5
abundance: few
v_gene: TRBV2
d_gene: TRBD2

CDR3nt: TGTGCCAGCAGCCCTCTCGACAGGGCCACCTACAATGAGCAGTTCTTC
CDR3aa: CASSPLDRATYNEQFF
j_gene: TRBJ2-1
abundance: .
v_gene: TRBV3-1/TRBV3-2
d_gene: TRBD1